The clone carrying this TCR beta chain appeared many times. This sample was included in a study of CD8+CD57+ T cells in acquired aplastic anemia. Using genomic DNA as the template, TCR beta VDJ and CDR3 profiling was carried out. TCRdb re-called the reads through MiXCR, storing one row per CDR3 protein. The data show about 220,000 distinct CDR3 sequences, roughly 33% seen once. Germline V CDR1 and CDR2: MNHNS, SASEGT. V lost 6 bases to trimming and J lost 4 bases, with 19 bases between them. The CDR3 sequence is 15 residues long. This TCR was recovered from a human donor in good health, serving as a control. The sample taken for sequencing was sorted CD4+, CD8+, or CD8+CD57+ T cells (not recorded which) from PBMCs. The gene calls are TRBV6-1 and TRBJ2-7; D unclear. The DNA of the CDR3 is TGTGCCAGCAGCCAACCGGTCGATGGAAAGTACGAGCAGTACTTC. Translated, it gives CASSQPVDGKYEQYF.